Presented here are 18 T cell receptor beta chains from one specimen sequenced in a study of T cell responses to AZD1222 COVID-19 vaccine. TCRdb's copy holds only in-frame clones and misses some; the assay was immunoSEQ multiplex PCR. This table holds some 130,000 clones, approximately 88% found once. The material sequenced was peripheral blood, taken on day 0 of AZD1222 vaccination. The receptor set was obtained from an adult in good health.

The V call is TRBV3-1 (or the pseudogene TRBV3-2), the J call TRBJ2-7, with TRBD1 matching over 8 bases. Germline CDR1 reads LGHDT; CDR2 reads YNNKEL (reference sequence). This CDR3 is built from 15 residues. V was clipped by 1 base and J by 7 bases; unmatched bases: 9. This CDR3 reads CASSQVGQGIREQYF. The CDR3 DNA reads as TGTGCCAGCAGCCAAGTCGGACAGGGAATTAGGGAGCAGTACTTC.

J is TRBJ1-1 and V is TRBV20-1; D is uncertain. This CDR3 spans 11 amino acids. Per germline, CDR1 DFQATT and CDR2 SNEGSKA (reference sequence). The ends were cut back, 5 bases at V and 5 bases at J, with 9 bases in the middle. In DNA form, the CDR3 reads TGCAGTGCTGGGTGGATAACTGAAGCTTTCTTT. Its translation: CSAGWITEAFF.

The sample holds a few counts of this clone. The chain has TRBV5-6 and TRBJ1-1; no firm D call. CDR1 and CDR2 from the germline V gene are SGHDT and YYEEEE. Between the trimmed V and J ends, which lost 6 bases and 1 base, there was a span of 7 bases. CDR3 length equals 12 residues. The CDR3 DNA reads TGTGCCAGCAATAAGGGGAACACTGAAGCTTTCTTT. Amino acid sequence: CASNKGNTEAFF.

The V and J genes are TRBV19 and TRBJ1-2; 9 nucleotides align to TRBD1. CDR1 is LNHDA, CDR2 SQIVND, per germline (reference sequence). The V and J ends lost 7 bases and 4 bases, in that order; junction bases with no gene match: 10. This CDR3 is built from 15 residues. CDR3: CASTPTGQGSYGYTF. CDR3 DNA: TGTGCCAGTACCCCGACGGGACAGGGCTCCTATGGCTACACCTTC.

The chain has TRBV5-6 and TRBJ2-3; D is possibly TRBD2 (5 bases). CDR3 length: 16 residues. Germline CDR1 SGHDT, CDR2 YYEEEE. V lost 1 base, J lost 2 bases, and 14 bases lay in between. The CDR3 here is CASSLYGSRDTDTQYF. CDR3 bases: TGTGCCAGCAGCTTGTACGGCAGTCGGGACACAGATACGCAGTATTTT.

The count of this clone is one. V and J are TRBV6-5 and TRBJ2-2; D remains ambiguous. The CDR3 contains 12 residues. CDR1 and CDR2 from the germline V gene are MNHEY and SVGAGI. The V and J ends lost 1 base and 5 bases respectively, with 2 bases between them. CDR3 protein: CASSYFTGELFF. The CDR3, as DNA: TGTGCCAGCAGTTACTTTACCGGGGAGCTGTTTTTT.

This clone has a single count. The chain couples TRBV5-1 to TRBJ2-2; no clear D. Trimming shortened V by 9 bases and J by 5 bases, and 14 bases separated the two germline ends. Germline loops: CDR1 SGHRS, CDR2 YFSETQ. The CDR3 covers 13 residues. The CDR3 DNA sequence: TGCGCCACCAAATGGGAACAGACCGGGGAGCTGTTTTTT. Its protein is CATKWEQTGELFF.

The chain combines TRBV4-1 with TRBJ2-3; TRBD1 matches at 9 bases. This CDR3 comprises 15 residues. Germline V lookup: CDR1 MGHRA, CDR2 YSYEKL. V was pared by 3 bases and J by 6 bases, with 7 bases of the junction left unmatched. The CDR3 DNA follows: TGCGCCAGCAGCCACCCGGGACAGGGTCGGGATACGCAGTATTTT. Translated, it gives CASSHPGQGRDTQYF.

The chain uses TRBV19 and TRBJ2-1; D perhaps matches TRBD2 (5 bases). Germline CDR1 LNHDA, CDR2 SQIVND (reference sequence). The CDR3 covers 14 residues. Trimming pared 7 bases from V and 7 bases from J, leaving 17 bases between. The CDR3, as DNA: TGTGCCAGTACCCCCGTTCGGGGATTGAATGAGCAGTTCTTC. This gives the protein CASTPVRGLNEQFF.

The chain combines TRBV5-1 with TRBJ1-3, with D tentatively TRBD1 (5 bases). V was shortened by 0 bases and J by 8 bases, with 15 bases between the two germline ends. CDR1 is SGHRS and CDR2 is YFSETQ in the germline V gene. This CDR3 has 15 residues. The CDR3 spells CASSLEGARRDTIYF. The CDR3 DNA reads as TGCGCCAGCAGCTTGGAAGGGGCCCGGCGGGACACCATATATTTT.

The chain links TRBV3-1 (or the pseudogene TRBV3-2) to TRBJ1-2; a possible D gene is TRBD1 (5 bases). V lost 3 bases, J lost 5 bases, and 10 bases lay in between. Germline loops: CDR1 LGHDT, CDR2 YNNKEL (reference sequence). This CDR3 is built from 13 residues. The CDR3 protein is CASSQVEGYGYTF. For the CDR3, the DNA is TGTGCCAGCAGCCAGGTAGAGGGGTATGGCTACACCTTC.

V usage is TRBV19 and J usage is TRBJ1-1, with D uncertain. The CDR3 has 14 residues. Trimming stripped 3 bases from V and 0 bases from J, with 8 bases between. Per germline, CDR1 LNHDA and CDR2 SQIVND (reference sequence). CDR3 nucleotides: TGTGCCAGTAGTATTGAGAGATTGAACACTGAAGCTTTCTTT. Its protein is CASSIERLNTEAFF.

This chain connects TRBV5-8 to TRBJ2-5; D is perhaps TRBD1 or TRBD2 (6 bases each). V was pared by 3 bases and J by 1 base, with 19 bases between. The CDR3 spans 17 residues. Germline values: CDR1 SGHTS, CDR2 YDEGEE. CDR3 protein: CASSSTPRWGAQETQYF. The CDR3 DNA follows: TGTGCCAGCAGCTCCACCCCTAGGTGGGGGGCCCAAGAGACCCAGTACTTC.

This rearrangement joins TRBV7-9 to TRBJ1-1; no definite D call. CDR1 and CDR2 from the germline V gene are SEHNR and FQNEAQ (reference sequence). Trimming pared 3 bases from V and 4 bases from J, leaving 9 bases between. This CDR3 has 13 residues. The CDR3 sequence is CASSFTWFTEAFF. Written as DNA, the CDR3 is TGTGCCAGCAGCTTTACCTGGTTCACTGAAGCTTTCTTT.

Comment on this clone: The same CDR3 also results from other DNA sequences found in this sample. The J gene is TRBJ1-5, the V gene TRBV18, with D unclear. The CDR3 length is 12 residues. Germline V gene lookup returns CDR1 KGHSH and CDR2 LQKENI. V was trimmed by 3 bases and J by 4 bases, leaving 4 bases between them. Here the CDR3 reads CASSPGNQPQHF. In DNA form, the CDR3 reads TGTGCCAGCTCACCCGGAAATCAGCCCCAGCATTTT.

This clone was detected only a few times. V and J are TRBV4-1 and TRBJ1-4, with D unclear. Trimming left V 4 bases short and J 4 bases short, with 16 bases between. The CDR3 is 16 amino acids. Per germline, CDR1 MGHRA and CDR2 YSYEKL. DNA for the CDR3: TGCGCCAGCAGCCCGATACTACAGACTAATAATGAAAAACTGTTTTTT. Its translation: CASSPILQTNNEKLFF.

The chain is built from TRBV4-1 and TRBJ1-1, with 10 bases fitting TRBD1. CDR3 length: 14 amino acids. Per the germline V gene, CDR1 is MGHRA and CDR2 is YSYEKL. The junction had 1 base not matched to a gene; V was cut back by 4 bases and J by 2 bases. CDR3 nucleotide sequence: TGCGCCAGCAGCCGGGACAGGGGTAACACTGAAGCTTTCTTT. It yields the protein CASSRDRGNTEAFF.

This chain's CDR3 is CASTPRPRSGANVLTF. The CDR3, as DNA: TGCGCCAGCACCCCTAGGCCACGCTCTGGGGCCAACGTCCTGACTTTC. The chain carries TRBV10-1 and TRBJ2-6; D remains ambiguous. The germline gives CDR1 WNHNN, CDR2 SYGVQD (reference sequence). The CDR3 is 16 residues long. V lost 7 bases and J 0 bases, leaving 13 bases between the germline ends.